The next 5 T cell receptor beta chains were all read from a single sample in a study of T cells in Graves' hyperthyroidism and ophthalmopathy. What was amplified from RNA transcripts were TCR beta CDR3 regions. First-round RT-PCR with HTBI primers amplified the TCR CDR3 region. Using its own MiXCR run on the multiplex PCR reads, TCRdb lists one record per CDR3 protein. Of about half a million distinct CDR3 sequences listed, roughly 22% are singletons. Sequenced material: blood. Receptors were obtained from a woman aged 70-85 years with Graves' ophthalmopathy.

This clonotype appeared many times. The chain employs TRBV25-1 and TRBJ2-1, with D perhaps assigned TRBD1 or TRBD2 (5 bases each). Germline CDR1 MGHDK, CDR2 SYGVNS. This CDR3 has 16 residues. The V end lost 7 bases, the J end lost 8 bases, and 24 bases lay between the germline ends. CDR3 nucleotide sequence: TGTGCCAGCACCCCCAGGGAGAGGGCGTCGGGGCATGAGCAGTTCTTC. Translating it yields CASTPRERASGHEQFF. The entire variable domain, with the rest obtained from reference TRBV25-1 and TRBJ2-1, is as follows: EADIYQTPRYLVIGTGKKITLECSQTMGHDKMYWYQQDPGMELHLIHYSYGVNSTEKGDLSSESTVSRIRTEHFPLTLESARPSHTSQYLCASTPRERASGHEQFFGPGTRLTVL.

This clonotype showed up just a few times. The chain uses TRBV27 and TRBJ2-7; D perhaps matches TRBD1 (7 bases). The germline V gene has CDR1 MNHEY and CDR2 SMNVEV (reference sequence). The CDR3 length is 14 residues. V was clipped by 3 bases and J by 6 bases, with 15 bases between them. This CDR3 is CASSFAGQRAEQYF. The CDR3 DNA follows: TGTGCCAGCAGTTTCGCGGGACAGAGGGCCGAGCAGTACTTC.

The V gene is TRBV6-1, the J gene TRBJ2-2, with D perhaps assigned TRBD1 or TRBD2 (5 bases each). Germline V gene lookup returns CDR1 MNHNS and CDR2 SASEGT. V gave up 6 bases and J gave up 0 bases, with 11 bases separating them. This CDR3 comprises 15 residues. The CDR3 bases are TGTGCCAGCAGCAACCGGGACCCGAACACCGGGGAGCTGTTTTTT. It yields the protein CASSNRDPNTGELFF.

The chain recombines TRBV12-3 or TRBV12-4 with TRBJ1-1; D remains ambiguous. The CDR3 contains 13 residues. Trimming removed 3 bases from V and 4 bases from J, with 9 bases in between. The CDR3 loop reads CASSFGMGTEAFF. CDR3 bases: TGTGCCAGCAGTTTTGGAATGGGCACTGAAGCTTTCTTT.

This clonotype has only a few counts. The chain has TRBV3-1 and TRBJ1-1; TRBD1 might be the D (6 bases). This CDR3 is 14 amino acids long. CDR1 is LGHDT and CDR2 is YNNKEL in the germline V gene (reference sequence). V shed 2 bases and J shed 5 bases, with 12 bases lying between them. CDR3 region: CASSQLGAGTEAFF. CDR3 coding DNA: TGTGCCAGCAGCCAATTGGGGGCCGGGACTGAAGCTTTCTTT. The full variable domain, its missing parts supplied by reference TRBV3-1 and TRBJ1-1, is DTAVSQTPKYLVTQMGNDKSIKCEQNLGHDTMYWYKQDSKKFLKIMFSYNNKELIINETVPNRFSPKSPDKAHLNLHINSLELGDSAVYFCASSQLGAGTEAFFGQGTRLTVV.